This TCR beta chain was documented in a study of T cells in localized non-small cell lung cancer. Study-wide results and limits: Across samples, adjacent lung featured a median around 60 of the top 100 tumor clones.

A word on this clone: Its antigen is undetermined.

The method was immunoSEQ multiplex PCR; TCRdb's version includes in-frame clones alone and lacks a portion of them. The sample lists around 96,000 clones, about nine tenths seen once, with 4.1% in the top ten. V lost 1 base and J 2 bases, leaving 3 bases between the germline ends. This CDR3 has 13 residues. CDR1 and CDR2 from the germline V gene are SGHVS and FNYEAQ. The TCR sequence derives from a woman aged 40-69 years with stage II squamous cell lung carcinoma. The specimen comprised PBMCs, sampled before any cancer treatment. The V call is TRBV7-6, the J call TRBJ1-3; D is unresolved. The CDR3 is CASSLGPGNTIYF. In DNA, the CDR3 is TGTGCCAGCAGCTTAGGGCCTGGAAACACCATATATTTT.